This TCR beta chain was sequenced for a study of graft-versus-host responses after intestinal transplantation (dated by TCRdb to 2020 to 2023). General notes on the study: The transplants that recipients got were multivisceral, liver-intestinal, or isolated intestinal. A cohort of about 25 intestinal transplant recipients, including one retransplant, was enrolled, and a few patients lacking pretransplant specimens were excluded. Graft-versus-host and host-versus-graft alloreactive T cell clones were tracked in the graft, circulation and bone marrow after intestinal transplantation using bulk TCR-beta CDR3 sequencing. To identify alloreactive clones, pre-transplant mixed lymphocyte reaction products were sequenced and then compared with unstimulated pre-transplant donor and recipient T cells. Samples from three later patients were sequenced in-house on an Illumina MiSeq with MiXCR processing rather than by the commercial service. Donor T cell macrochimerism was defined as a peak of at least 4% donor T cells among recipient peripheral blood mononuclear cells. Every recipient was given anti-thymocyte globulin induction, then maintenance tacrolimus and steroids for around three years. Here is what the overall study found, with its caveats: The conclusions were limited by the relatively low number and heterogeneity of the intestinal transplant patients. Early after transplant, peak levels of circulating GvH clones were found to be associated with declines in HvG clones. In the allografts of patients with donor T cell macrochimerism, GvH to HvG T cell clonal ratios were high. GvH clones turned up in recipient bone marrow, with some appearing earlier in ileal mucosa or blood, a pattern consistent with an intestinal mucosal origin.

Turning to this clone: The specificity of this receptor is unknown. No qualities accompany the bases; no much larger clone lies one base away.

The germline V gene specifies LGHNT as CDR1 and FRNRAP as CDR2. The CDR3 runs 15 amino acids, cysteine and phenylalanine included. This entry keeps only the CDR3 DNA: 45 bases, framed from base 1. V loses 5 bases, J loses 6 bases, and the germline ends lie 16 bases apart. Reading the label with the study, this specimen's time point is: cells obtained before transplantation from donor or recipient. CD3+CD4+ and CD3+CD8+ populations were FACS-sorted from unstimulated pre-transplant donor and recipient cells taken from spleen or lymph nodes. Libraries were made using the immunoSEQ multiplex PCR assay. For most patients, genomic DNA was isolated using the Qiagen DNeasy Blood and Tissue Kit and was shipped frozen to Adaptive Biotechnologies for TCR sequencing. For most patients, high-throughput TCR-beta CDR3 sequencing of genomic DNA was performed by Adaptive Biotechnologies. The authors' analysis ran thus. TCR sequencing data for roughly 18 patients were retrieved from Adaptive's ImmunoSEQ software; three other patients were processed with MiXCR and VDJtools. CD4 versus CD8 sorting errors were corrected by removing sequences found in both subsets at a frequency ratio below 5:1. Because the origin of CDR3 nucleotide sequences shared between donor and recipient could not be assigned, those sequences were removed. To count as alloreactive, a clone needed at least 2-fold expansion over unstimulated cells and a minimum CFSE-low frequency of 0.002% (template counts) or 0.001% (read counts). Clones detected in sequenced pre-transplant spleen, lymph node, or MLR CFSE-low populations of the donor or recipient were defined as mappable. The cumulative frequency of alloreactive clones was calculated as a percentage of all sequences, weighted by copy number. Imported from immuneACCESS, the table was reduced by TCRdb to in-frame sequences with V and J called. These copies leave out some clones; in studies compared against another copy, an unresolved V gene accounts for under half, and the cause of the remainder is not known. Clonal size and the V and J genes are those of that table, whereas D and trimming came from the DNA. In all, the sample holds about 92,000 clones, and roughly four fifths of those were seen once. 17% of the sample is held by the ten biggest clonotypes.

The specimen was unstimulated CD8+ T cells sorted from spleen or lymph node cells, collected before intestinal transplant. The receptor was isolated from a human donor who received an intestinal transplant. The sequence is built from TRBV12-5 and TRBJ1-4; a tentative D match to TRBD1 spans 5 bases. The DNA reads as follows: TGTGCTAGTGGTCCGCCCTTGGGGGGGGATGAAAAACTGTTTTTT. Translated, this is CASGPPLGGDEKLFF.